This T cell receptor (beta chain) was documented in a study of identical twins. Notes on the study in general: Fewer insertions were carried by abundant cord blood beta clonotypes, but none was seen in memory repertoires.

Comment on this clonotype: Its antigen is not known.

V shed 5 bases and J 4 bases; nucleotides not matched to a gene: 6. Germline-derived CDR1 and CDR2 are MGHRA and YSYEKL. The CDR3 runs 15 residues. One entry per CDR3 protein, called by TCRdb with MiXCR from the 5' RACE reads. Among roughly 280,000 distinct CDR3 sequences listed, around 9.7% were seen once. This same sample was also taken into another study, of yellow fever vaccine responses in identical twins.

The clonotype originates from a woman in her late teens or twenties in good health. The material sequenced was CD8+ T cells sorted from blood. The rearrangement uses TRBV4-1 and TRBJ2-1; 9 bases match TRBD1. The CDR3 sequence: CASSIPGQGYNEQFF. CDR3 bases: TGCGCCAGCAGCATTCCGGGACAGGGTTACAATGAGCAGTTCTTC.